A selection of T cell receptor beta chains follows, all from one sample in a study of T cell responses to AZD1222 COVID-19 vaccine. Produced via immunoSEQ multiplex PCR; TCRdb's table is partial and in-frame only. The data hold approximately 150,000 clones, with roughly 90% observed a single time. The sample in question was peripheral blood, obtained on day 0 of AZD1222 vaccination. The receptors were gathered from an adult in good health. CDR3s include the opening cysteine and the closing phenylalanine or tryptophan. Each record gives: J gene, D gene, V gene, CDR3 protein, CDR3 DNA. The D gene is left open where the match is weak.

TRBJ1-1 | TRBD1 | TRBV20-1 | CSAWRDSAFF | TGCAGTGCTTGGAGGGACAGCGCTTTCTTT
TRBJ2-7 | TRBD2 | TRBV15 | CATSRDPRLAGDEQYF | TGTGCCACCAGCAGAGATCCTAGACTAGCGGGAGACGAGCAGTACTTC
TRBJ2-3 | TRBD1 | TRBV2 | CASDRGPLDTQYF | TGTGCCAGCGACAGGGGGCCCCTAGATACGCAGTATTTT
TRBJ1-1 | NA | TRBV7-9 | CASSLALGHTEAFF | TGTGCCAGCAGCTTAGCGTTAGGGCACACTGAAGCTTTCTTT
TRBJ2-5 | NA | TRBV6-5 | CATLQRTRARETQYF | TGTGCCACCCTCCAAAGGACCAGGGCCCGAGAGACCCAGTACTTC
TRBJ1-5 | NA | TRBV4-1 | CASSQDGQLNQPQHF | TGCGCCAGCAGCCAAGATGGACAGCTCAATCAGCCCCAGCATTTT
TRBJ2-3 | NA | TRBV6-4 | CASSPGPSTDTQYF | TGTGCCAGCAGTCCGGGCCCGAGCACAGATACGCAGTATTTT
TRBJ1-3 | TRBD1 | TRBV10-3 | CAISGQGPNTIYF | TGTGCCATCAGTGGACAGGGGCCAAACACCATATATTTT
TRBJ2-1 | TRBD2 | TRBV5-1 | CASSSPGTSGEQFF | TGCGCCAGCAGCAGTCCCGGGACTAGCGGTGAGCAGTTCTTC
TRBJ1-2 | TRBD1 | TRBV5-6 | CASSLAGGGYTF | TGTGCCAGCAGCTTGGCAGGGGGTGGCTACACCTTC